The entry below describes one TCR beta chain. The antigen is undetermined. TCR alpha and TCR beta cDNA libraries carrying sample barcodes and UMIs were produced by 5'RACE using constant-segment primers. TCRdb independently ran MiXCR on the 5' RACE reads; one entry per CDR3 protein. The table has 470,000 or so distinct CDR3 sequences, 25% seen once. J lost 3 bases, V lost 4 bases, and 15 bases had no gene match. This CDR3 has 18 residues. CDR1 and CDR2 from the germline V gene are MGHRA and YSYEKL. The record originates from a study of T-cell memory formation after mild COVID-19. Findings of the study overall: A balance of CD4 and CD8 characterized clones contracting day 15 to 85, whereas later expanders leaned CD4+.

This clonotype was sampled from an adult woman who had mild COVID-19 (a few samples of this study predate the infection). Cell type and time point are not known. The sample comprised PBMCs or a T cell subset sorted from them (not recorded which). The genes are TRBV4-1 and TRBJ2-1, with TRBD2 matching over 7 bases. The CDR3: CASSPRWSRGNNYNEQFF. CDR3 in DNA: TGCGCCAGCAGCCCGAGATGGTCGCGGGGGAATAACTACAATGAGCAGTTCTTC.